This passage covers 21 T cell receptor beta chains from one sample sequenced in a study of naive and memory T cell subsets. The library had UMIs added by 3' ligation of an oligonucleotide to TCR cDNA. Amplification of ligated cDNA took four PCR rounds with SP2 and nested alpha and beta constant primers. TCRdb independently ran MiXCR on the 5' RACE reads; one entry per CDR3 protein. The repertoire holds 32,000 or so distinct CDR3 sequences, with roughly a sixth as singletons. Receptors were obtained from a female donor in good health.

As to this clonotype: It may be a read error: a sequence one base away is much more abundant. No conserved phenylalanine or tryptophan is present at the end of the CDR3, so a read error is the likely explanation. The V gene is TRBV29-1, the J gene TRBJ2-1, with TRBD2 matching 10 bases. Germline CDR1 is SQVTM and CDR2 is ANQGSEA. V was clipped by 4 bases and J by 3 bases; unmatched bases: 3. This CDR3 comprises 14 residues. The CDR3 reads CSVVSGGNYNEQFV. The CDR3 coding sequence is TGCAGCGTTGTTAGCGGGGGGAACTACAATGAGCAGTTCGTC.

Many counts were recorded for this clonotype. The chain joins TRBV7-7 to TRBJ2-1; D is ambiguous. This CDR3 is built from 16 residues. V was cut by 2 bases and J by 6 bases, with 17 bases left in between. Germline V gene sequence: CDR1 SSHAT, CDR2 FNYEAQ (reference sequence). For the CDR3, the DNA is TGTGCCAGCAGCTTATCAGGTGACTGGGGTGCCAATGAGCAGTTCTTC. Translated: CASSLSGDWGANEQFF.

The table lists this clonotype with many counts. V gene TRBV20-1 combines with J gene TRBJ2-7, with 9 bases lining up with TRBD2. CDR3 size: 14 residues. Germline CDR1 reads DFQATT; CDR2 reads SNEGSKA (reference sequence). The trim removed 3 bases at V and 2 bases at J, leaving 5 bases unmatched. CDR3 region: CSASRLAEPYEQYF. CDR3 nucleotides: TGCAGTGCTAGCCGACTAGCGGAGCCCTACGAGCAGTACTTC.

The gene calls are TRBV28 and TRBJ2-5; no firm D call. V lost 8 bases and J 3 bases, leaving 7 bases between the germline ends. The CDR3 extends over 11 amino acids. Germline CDR1 reads MDHEN; CDR2 reads SYDVKM. The CDR3 protein is CASAQEETQYF. CDR3 nucleotide sequence: TGTGCCAGCGCGCAGGAAGAGACCCAGTACTTC.

This chain links TRBV20-1 with TRBJ1-5, with 7 positions matching TRBD1. J gave up 4 bases and V 1 base, and 13 bases lay outside the gene matches. The CDR3 sequence is 17 residues long. Germline lookup yields CDR1 DFQATT and CDR2 SNEGSKA (reference sequence). CDR3 DNA sequence: TGCAGTGCTAGAGTGAGGGGGCAGGCTGAAGGGAATCAGCCCCAGCATTTT. This sequence encodes CSARVRGQAEGNQPQHF.

This clonotype is medium-sized (0.01 to 0.1%) in the sample. This rearrangement joins TRBV4-2 to TRBJ1-5; 9 positions agree with TRBD1. Trimming cost V 4 bases and J 6 bases; bases outside gene matches: 13. CDR1 is LGHNA, CDR2 YNFKEQ, per germline. The CDR3 extends over 17 amino acids. The CDR3 spells CASSPTRTGANGQPQHF. The CDR3 nucleotides are TGTGCCAGCAGCCCAACCCGGACAGGGGCGAACGGTCAGCCCCAGCATTTT.

This clonotype was detected a few times. V usage is TRBV6-5 and J usage is TRBJ1-2; D unresolved. CDR1 and CDR2 (germline): MNHEY, SVGAGI. V dropped 0 bases and J dropped 2 bases, with 10 bases sitting between them. CDR3 size: 15 residues. The CDR3: CASSYSSGQNYGYTF. The DNA for the CDR3 is TGTGCCAGCAGTTACTCCTCGGGCCAGAACTATGGCTACACCTTC.

At least ten counts were recorded for this clonotype. The chain employs TRBV28 and TRBJ2-5; D is ambiguous. Germline V lookup: CDR1 MDHEN, CDR2 SYDVKM. This CDR3 is 12 amino acids long. The V and J ends lost 4 bases and 5 bases respectively, with 8 bases between them. The CDR3 DNA reads TGTGCCAGCAGTTGGAACCTCGAGACCCAGTACTTC. It yields the protein CASSWNLETQYF.

This sequence joins TRBV7-2 and TRBJ2-3; D tentatively fits TRBD1 or TRBD2 (5 bases each). The CDR3 is 14 amino acids. In germline, CDR1 is SGHTA, CDR2 FQGNSA. Trimming took 3 bases from V and 5 from J, leaving 12 bases between them. CDR3: CASSLGRAGDTQYF. The CDR3 DNA sequence: TGTGCCAGCAGCTTGGGGCGGGCGGGAGATACGCAGTATTTT.

This rearrangement joins TRBV5-1 to TRBJ2-5; D is uncertain. The V gene lost 1 base and the J gene lost 3 bases, with 10 bases spanning the gap. The CDR3 covers 14 residues. Germline CDR1 and CDR2: SGHRS and YFSETQ. As DNA, the CDR3 is TGCGCCAGCAGCTTGTCGGCGGCAGAAGAGACCCAGTACTTC. This translates into CASSLSAAEETQYF.

This clonotype was observed a few times. The rearrangement links TRBV27 to TRBJ1-2, with 9 bases matching TRBD1. CDR1 and CDR2 (germline): MNHEY, SMNVEV (reference sequence). The CDR3 runs to 12 residues. Unmatched junction bases numbered 0, after V lost 5 bases and J lost 5 bases. As DNA, the CDR3 is TGTGCCAGCAGTGGGACAGGGTATGGCTACACCTTC. Translated, it gives CASSGTGYGYTF.

The table lists this clonotype with a few counts. This chain's CDR3 is CASSLQVAWDGYTF. The CDR3 bases are TGTGCCAGCAGTTTACAGGTTGCTTGGGATGGCTACACCTTC. The chain uses TRBV12-3 or TRBV12-4 and TRBJ1-2; D is uncertain. The CDR3 contains 14 residues. The V and J ends lost 2 bases and 6 bases respectively, with 13 bases between them.

CDR3 DNA sequence: TGTGCCAGCAGCTTAGCAGCCGGGCCTCCGTTTAATGAAAAACTGTTTTTT. It is translated as CASSLAAGPPFNEKLFF. V and J are TRBV11-2 and TRBJ1-4, with D unresolved. The CDR3 covers 17 residues. The V end was cut by 1 base, the J end by 4 bases, with 16 bases between. Germline V CDR1 and CDR2: SGHAT, FQNNGV.

The chain links TRBV5-1 to TRBJ2-3; TRBD2 matches at 8 bases. CDR1 is SGHRS, CDR2 YFSETQ, per germline. Trimming at V came to 5 bases and at J to 4 bases, leaving 6 bases not matched to a gene. This CDR3 is 14 amino acids long. As DNA, the CDR3 is TGCGCCAGCAGTTATCCGGGGGGGTCAGATACGCAGTATTTT. Encoded protein: CASSYPGGSDTQYF.

Ten or more counts support this clonotype. The chain recombines TRBV7-2 with TRBJ1-2; D unresolved. CDR1 is SGHTA, CDR2 FQGNSA, per germline. This CDR3 is built from 15 residues. With 6 bases removed from V and 7 bases from J, the gap between germline ends came to 21 bases. CDR3 sequence: CASSPPVADSGGYTF. For the CDR3, the DNA is TGTGCCAGCAGTCCCCCGGTGGCGGATTCAGGTGGCTACACCTTC.

Ten or more counts support this clonotype. The chain recombines TRBV10-3 with TRBJ2-3; D gene uncertain. This CDR3 has 12 residues. From germline, CDR1 is ENHRY and CDR2 SYGVKD. Trimming removed 4 bases at V and 0 bases at J, with 2 bases between. In nucleotides, the CDR3 is TGTGCCATCAGTGGAAGCACAGATACGCAGTATTTT. This encodes CAISGSTDTQYF.

The sample holds many counts of this clonotype. The V and J genes are TRBV9 and TRBJ2-3; maybe TRBD2 (5 bases). The germline V gene encodes CDR1 SGDLS and CDR2 YYNGEE. Trimming shortened V by 0 bases and J by 2 bases, and 16 bases separated the two germline ends. The CDR3 has 17 residues. The CDR3 region has the DNA TGTGCCAGCAGCGTAGAGAAAGAGGAGGTACACACAGATACGCAGTATTTT. Translated, it gives CASSVEKEEVHTDTQYF.

This clonotype was seen many times. The CDR3, as DNA: TGCAGTGCTAGAGGGACAGACACTTTAGGGCACACAGATACGCAGTATTTT. Translation: CSARGTDTLGHTDTQYF. V and J are TRBV20-1 and TRBJ2-3; perhaps TRBD1 as D (6 bases). V dropped 1 base and J dropped 2 bases, with 19 bases sitting between them. Germline CDR1 reads DFQATT; CDR2 reads SNEGSKA (reference sequence). The CDR3 covers 17 residues.

This clonotype appeared a few times. The chain uses TRBV11-2 and TRBJ1-5; no reliable D call. Trimming removed 4 bases at V and 3 bases at J, with 10 bases between. CDR3 length: 14 amino acids. From germline, CDR1 is SGHAT and CDR2 FQNNGV. CDR3 protein: CASSSRRDNQPQHF. DNA for the CDR3: TGTGCCAGCAGCTCCCGACGGGACAATCAGCCCCAGCATTTT.

This clonotype was detected ten times or more. The chain employs TRBV20-1 and TRBJ1-2; tentative D call: TRBD1 (6 bases). Trimming pared 7 bases from V and 0 bases from J, leaving 12 bases between. The CDR3 covers 13 residues. Germline V gene data show CDR1 as DFQATT and CDR2 as SNEGSKA (reference sequence). As DNA, the CDR3 is TGCAGTGTGACAGGCTTATCTAACTATGGCTACACCTTC. Residues: CSVTGLSNYGYTF.

This clonotype was detected many times. The J gene is TRBJ2-2, the V gene TRBV20-1, with 8 bases matching TRBD1. Germline V gene data show CDR1 as DFQATT and CDR2 as SNEGSKA (reference sequence). The CDR3 is made up of 13 amino acids. The ends lost 6 bases at V and 2 bases at J; junction bases unmatched: 2. The CDR3 spells CSAGQGNTGELFF. As DNA, the CDR3 is TGCAGTGCAGGACAGGGAAACACCGGGGAGCTGTTTTTT.